Sequencing of this TCR beta chain was carried out in a study of T-cell reconstitution after alpha-beta-depleted transplantation in children. The CDR3 spans 14 residues. The germline CDR1 and CDR2 sequences are SGHDT and YYEEEE. Trimming removed 4 bases from V and 8 bases from J; junction bases left unmatched: 8. Library preparation (for TCRbeta) was performed with unique molecular identifiers. Each CDR3 protein is one row after TCRdb ran MiXCR on the PCR reads. The data hold 250,000 or so distinct CDR3 sequences, with roughly 8% observed a single time. This clonotype was picked up a small number of times.

The chain couples TRBV5-6 to TRBJ2-1, with 8 positions matching TRBD1. Sequences were derived from PBMCs, mostly from graft donor cells, sampled 180 days after TCRalphabeta/CD19-depleted stem cell transplant. This TCR was recovered from a male patient between 10 and 17 years old who had a stem cell transplant for acute lymphoblastic leukemia, so the T cells may come from the graft donor. The CDR3 bases are TGTGCCAGCAGCCCTCGGACAGGGTGGGATGAGCAGTTCTTC. This encodes CASSPRTGWDEQFF.